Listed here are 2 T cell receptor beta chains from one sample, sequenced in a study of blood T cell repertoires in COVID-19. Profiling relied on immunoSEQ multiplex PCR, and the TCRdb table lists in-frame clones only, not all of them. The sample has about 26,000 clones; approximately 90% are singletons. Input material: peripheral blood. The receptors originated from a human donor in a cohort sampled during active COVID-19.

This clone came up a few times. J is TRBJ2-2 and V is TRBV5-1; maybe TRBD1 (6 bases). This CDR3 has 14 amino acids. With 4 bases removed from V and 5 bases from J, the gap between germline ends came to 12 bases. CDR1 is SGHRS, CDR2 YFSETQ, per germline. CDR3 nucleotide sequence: TGCGCCAGCAGCGGGGGACACCCAACCGGGGAGCTGTTTTTT. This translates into CASSGGHPTGELFF.

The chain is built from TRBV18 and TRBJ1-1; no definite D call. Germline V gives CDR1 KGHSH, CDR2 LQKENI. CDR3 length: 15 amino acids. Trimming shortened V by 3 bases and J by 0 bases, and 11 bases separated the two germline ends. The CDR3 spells CASSPQSNMNTEAFF. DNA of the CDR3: TGTGCCAGCTCACCGCAGTCCAACATGAACACTGAAGCTTTCTTT.